This passage covers 17 T cell receptor beta chains from one sample sequenced in a study of shared clonotypes between healthy human individuals. TCRdb's copy holds only in-frame clones and misses some; the assay was immunoSEQ multiplex PCR. The profile shows under 2,500,000 clones, 95% of them singletons. Sequenced sample: naive CD4+ T cells sorted from blood. Subset described: CD45RA+ positively selected. The receptors originated from a man between 18 and 29 years old in good health.

The rearrangement joins TRBV7-6 to TRBJ1-4; a possible D gene is TRBD1 (6 bases). Per the germline V gene, CDR1 is SGHVS and CDR2 is FNYEAQ. V was trimmed by 6 bases and J by 6 bases, leaving 14 bases between them. The CDR3 is 14 amino acids. CDR3: CASSRREGDEKLFF. In nucleotides, the CDR3 is TGTGCCAGCAGTCGCAGGGAGGGGGATGAAAAACTGTTTTTT.

The chain links TRBV10-3 to TRBJ1-4, with no clear D. The CDR3 totals 15 residues. Germline V gives CDR1 ENHRY, CDR2 SYGVKD. V dropped 4 bases and J dropped 0 bases, with 9 bases sitting between them. The CDR3 here is CAISAGFATNEKLFF. CDR3 bases: TGTGCCATCAGTGCCGGGTTTGCAACTAATGAAAAACTGTTTTTT.

V is TRBV6-6 and J is TRBJ1-2; D ambiguous. V gave up 0 bases and J gave up 3 bases, with 11 bases separating them. Germline-derived CDR1 and CDR2 are MNHNY and SVGAGI (reference sequence). This CDR3 has 15 residues. CDR3 sequence: CASSYSVTGDYGYTF. CDR3 bases: TGTGCCAGCAGTTACTCAGTGACTGGGGACTATGGCTACACCTTC.

The chain uses TRBV30 and TRBJ2-5; tentative D call: TRBD1 (5 bases). CDR1 GTSNPN and CDR2 SVGIG come from the germline V gene (reference sequence). V lost 4 bases to trimming and J lost 5 bases, with 14 bases between them. The CDR3 is 13 residues long. The CDR3 spells CAWTLGPVETQYF. Written as DNA, the CDR3 is TGTGCCTGGACTTTGGGGCCCGTGGAGACCCAGTACTTC.

The gene calls are TRBV5-4 and TRBJ1-6; D not resolved. V was shortened by 1 base and J by 7 bases, with 9 bases between the two germline ends. The CDR3 is 14 residues long. Germline loops: CDR1 SGHNT, CDR2 YYREEE (reference sequence). The DNA for the CDR3 is TGTGCCAGCAGCTTGCGCATCATCAATTCACCCCTCCACTTT. This sequence encodes CASSLRIINSPLHF.

V and J are TRBV5-4 and TRBJ1-2, with 11 bases identical to TRBD1. The V and J ends lost 3 bases and 8 bases, in that order; junction bases with no gene match: 9. Germline V CDR1 and CDR2: SGHNT, YYREEE (reference sequence). The CDR3 sequence is 15 residues long. The CDR3 coding sequence is TGTGCCAGCAGCTCCCCCGGACAGGGGGCGGACGGCTACACCTTC. Protein: CASSSPGQGADGYTF.

This clone came up once. The CDR3 DNA reads TGTGCCAGCAGGGGTGAGGGGGTTGGGGCTTTCTTT. This codes for CASRGEGVGAFF. The gene calls are TRBV2 and TRBJ1-1, with D tentatively TRBD1 (6 bases). Trimming removed 6 bases from V and 11 bases from J, with 16 bases in between. This CDR3 spans 12 amino acids. Per germline, CDR1 SNHLY and CDR2 FYNNEI.

The V call is TRBV28, the J call TRBJ2-7, with D hard to call. V was shortened by 3 bases and J by 4 bases, with 10 bases between the two germline ends. The CDR3 contains 13 residues. Germline-derived CDR1 and CDR2 are MDHEN and SYDVKM. The CDR3 DNA reads TGTGCCAGCAGTTTGAACACGCCGTACGAGCAGTACTTC. Amino acids: CASSLNTPYEQYF.

This chain uses TRBV7-2 with TRBJ2-7, with 10 bases that match TRBD1. Germline CDR1 reads SGHTA; CDR2 reads FQGNSA. The CDR3 has 15 residues. Unmatched junction bases numbered 6, after V lost 5 bases and J lost 2 bases. CDR3 sequence (DNA): TGTGCCAGCAGCCGGACAGGGGGTCAGACCTACGAGCAGTACTTC. Amino acids: CASSRTGGQTYEQYF. Variable domain in full (rest from reference TRBV7-2 and TRBJ2-7): GAGVSQSPSNKVTEKGKDVELRCDPISGHTALYWYRQSLGQGLEFLIYFQGNSAPDKSGLPSDRFSAERTGGSVSTLTIQRTQQEDSAVYLCASSRTGGQTYEQYFGPGTRLTVT.

This clone has only one observation. Other DNA variants within this sample encode the same CDR3. The chain has TRBV4-3 and TRBJ2-3; TRBD2 matches 12 bases. Germline assignment: CDR1 LGHNA and CDR2 YSLEER. Trimming at V came to 4 bases and at J to 3 bases, leaving 2 bases not matched to a gene. The CDR3 is 15 residues long. The CDR3 bases are TGCGCCAGCAGCCGCGGGACTAGCGGGACAGATACGCAGTATTTT. Protein product: CASSRGTSGTDTQYF.

The V gene is TRBV19, the J gene TRBJ2-7; no definite D call. V was clipped by 5 bases and J by 2 bases, with 16 bases between them. CDR3 length: 15 residues. Germline V gene sequence: CDR1 LNHDA, CDR2 SQIVND (reference sequence). CDR3: CASSELPPGTYEQYF. The CDR3 DNA sequence: TGTGCCAGTAGTGAGTTGCCCCCAGGAACCTACGAGCAGTACTTC.

The chain links TRBV19 to TRBJ2-7; tentatively, D is TRBD2 (5 bases). In germline, CDR1 is LNHDA, CDR2 SQIVND (reference sequence). CDR3 size: 13 residues. Trimming cost V 5 bases and J 4 bases, with 12 bases left between them. CDR3 sequence: CASSVVRGYEQYF. CDR3 nucleotide sequence: TGTGCCAGTAGTGTCGTGAGAGGGTACGAGCAGTACTTC.

J is TRBJ1-1 and V is TRBV19; 9 bases are a match to TRBD1. Germline-derived CDR1 and CDR2 are LNHDA and SQIVND (reference sequence). The V gene end was trimmed by 4 bases and the J gene end by 6 bases; junction bases not matched to a gene: 9. The CDR3 has 15 residues. CDR3: CASSTPRTGDSEAFF. CDR3 coding DNA: TGTGCCAGTAGTACCCCCCGGACAGGGGATTCTGAAGCTTTCTTT.

Comment on this clone: Other DNA sequences of this sample code for an identical CDR3. The chain links TRBV29-1 to TRBJ1-2; 8 bases fit TRBD1. The CDR3 runs to 13 residues. CDR1 and CDR2 (germline): SQVTM, ANQGSEA. V was pared by 6 bases and J by 4 bases, with 7 bases of the junction left unmatched. The CDR3 coding sequence is TGCAGCGTACCCGGACAGGGCCTCTATGGCTACACCTTC. The encoded protein is CSVPGQGLYGYTF. Full variable domain (rest looked up from reference TRBV29-1 and TRBJ1-2): SAVISQKPSRDICQRGTSLTIQCQVDSQVTMMFWYRQQPGQSLTLIATANQGSEATYESGFVIDKFPISRPNLTFSTLTVSNMSPEDSSIYLCSVPGQGLYGYTFGSGTRLTVV.

This chain uses TRBV5-6 with TRBJ1-2, with D tentatively TRBD1 (5 bases). This CDR3 comprises 14 residues. Trimming cost V 0 bases and J 2 bases, with 8 bases left between them. Germline CDR1 and CDR2: SGHDT and YYEEEE. The CDR3 DNA follows: TGTGCCAGCAGCTTGGGACAGTGGAACTATGGCTACACCTTC. Translation gives CASSLGQWNYGYTF.

The V call is TRBV11-2, the J call TRBJ1-1, with 10 bases that match TRBD1. The CDR3 has 14 residues. The ends lost 5 bases at V and 8 bases at J; junction bases unmatched: 8. Germline V CDR1 and CDR2: SGHAT, FQNNGV. The CDR3 spells CASSVPGQGSEAFF. The CDR3 DNA is TGTGCCAGCAGCGTACCGGGACAGGGGTCCGAAGCTTTCTTT.

Regarding this clone: The same CDR3 is also encoded by other DNA sequences in this sample. This rearrangement joins TRBV6-5 to TRBJ2-7; maybe TRBD2 (6 bases). The CDR3 totals 12 residues. V was pared by 5 bases and J by 1 base, with 6 bases between. The germline CDR1 and CDR2 sequences are MNHEY and SVGAGI. CDR3 sequence: CASSGGSYEQYF. CDR3 DNA sequence: TGTGCCAGCAGTGGGGGGTCCTACGAGCAGTACTTC.